A selection of T cell receptor beta chains follows, all from one sample in a study of blood T cell repertoires in COVID-19. The repertoire was sequenced with immunoSEQ multiplex PCR; TCRdb's copy has only in-frame clones and lacks some. Here the sample spans roughly 71,000 clones, 84% being singletons. Material for sequencing was peripheral blood. All receptors come from a man over 45 with active COVID-19. CDR3s include the opening cysteine and the closing phenylalanine or tryptophan. A D gene is named only where the DNA matches it firmly. Only some rows state a clone size, as once, few, many or a class for expanded clones.

clone_size j_call v_call d_call cdr3_length cdr3_aa cdr3_nt
NA TRBJ2-3 TRBV4-2 TRBD2 14 CASSQGLAGDTQYF TGTGCCAGCAGCCAGGGACTAGCAGGGGATACGCAGTATTTT
NA TRBJ2-5 TRBV3-1/TRBV3-2 NA 13 CASSADQGETQYF TGTGCCAGCAGCGCAGACCAGGGGGAGACCCAGTACTTC
NA TRBJ1-3 TRBV7-8 NA 17 CASSPSTDVQPGNTIYF TGTGCCAGCAGCCCTTCGACAGACGTCCAGCCCGGAAACACCATATATTTT
NA TRBJ2-1 TRBV6-6 TRBD1 13 CASSLQGADEQFF TGTGCCAGCAGCCTACAGGGGGCGGATGAGCAGTTCTTC
NA TRBJ1-2 TRBV30 NA 13 CAWADRSNYGYTF TGTGCCTGGGCTGACAGGTCTAACTATGGCTACACCTTC
NA TRBJ1-1 TRBV6-6 TRBD1 15 CASSGTGGTNTEAFF TGTGCCAGCAGTGGGACAGGGGGGACGAACACTGAAGCTTTCTTT
NA TRBJ2-7 TRBV4-2 TRBD1 16 CASSRNSGDRYYEQYF TGTGCCAGCAGCCGAAACTCCGGGGACAGGTACTACGAGCAGTACTTC
few TRBJ2-2 TRBV7-9 NA 18 CASSFVLGTFTGTGELFF TGTGCCAGCAGCTTCGTATTAGGGACCTTTACAGGGACCGGGGAGCTGTTTTTT
NA TRBJ2-5 TRBV14 NA 13 CASSLVGAETQYF TGTGCCAGCAGCCTGGTGGGCGCGGAGACCCAGTACTTC
NA TRBJ2-5 TRBV12-3/TRBV12-4 NA 13 CASTRQTQETQYF TGTGCCAGCACCAGACAGACCCAAGAGACCCAGTACTTC
NA TRBJ2-3 TRBV5-1 NA 13 CASSVTGPDTQYF TGCGCCAGCAGCGTGACAGGCCCAGATACGCAGTATTTT
NA TRBJ2-2 TRBV3-1/TRBV3-2 TRBD2 16 CASSRGLAGDTGELFF TGTGCCAGCAGCAGGGGACTAGCGGGAGACACCGGGGAGCTGTTTTTT
NA TRBJ2-7 TRBV5-1 TRBD1 14 CASRTGTGSYEQYF TGCGCCAGCAGAACCGGGACAGGGTCCTACGAGCAGTACTTC
NA TRBJ2-7 TRBV5-1 TRBD1 14 CASSLRTGLYEQYF TGCGCCAGCAGCCTAAGGACAGGGCTTTACGAGCAGTACTTC
NA TRBJ2-5 TRBV5-4 NA 15 CASSLGGPESQTQYF TGTGCCAGCAGCTTGGGCGGGCCAGAGTCCCAGACCCAGTACTTC
NA TRBJ2-1 TRBV6-5 TRBD1 14 CASSKGQTYNEQFF TGTGCCAGCAGTAAGGGACAGACTTACAATGAGCAGTTCTTC
NA TRBJ1-2 TRBV10-3 TRBD1 15 CAISDPRGRRYGYTF TGTGCCATCAGTGACCCCAGGGGGCGGCGGTATGGCTACACCTTC
NA TRBJ2-3 TRBV5-1 NA 17 CASSLAFRGAFTDTQYF TGCGCCAGCAGCTTGGCCTTCCGGGGGGCCTTCACAGATACGCAGTATTTT
NA TRBJ2-1 TRBV7-9 NA 14 CASSRYRGIDEQFF TGTGCCAGCAGCCGTTATAGGGGTATCGATGAGCAGTTCTTC
few TRBJ2-7 TRBV3-1/TRBV3-2 TRBD2 17 CASSQEPSSGRAYEQYF TGTGCCAGCAGCCAAGAGCCGTCTAGCGGGAGAGCCTACGAGCAGTACTTC
few TRBJ1-5 TRBV2 NA 11 CASRVPGPQHF TGTGCCAGCAGGGTACCGGGACCCCAGCATTTT
NA TRBJ2-7 TRBV3-1/TRBV3-2 TRBD1 15 CASSQEGQGIYEQYF TGTGCCAGCAGCCAAGAGGGACAGGGAATCTACGAGCAGTACTTC
NA TRBJ2-3 TRBV30 NA 10 CASITDTQYF TGTGCCTCTATCACAGATACGCAGTATTTT
NA TRBJ2-7 TRBV2 TRBD2 14 CASSVLADSYEQYF TGTGCCAGCAGTGTGCTAGCGGACTCCTACGAGCAGTACTTC
NA TRBJ1-2 TRBV5-1 TRBD1 16 CASSLVTGGAGGGYTF TGCGCCAGCAGCTTGGTGACAGGGGGCGCCGGCGGTGGCTACACCTTC
NA TRBJ2-1 TRBV5-6 NA 12 CASTLARDEQFF TGTGCCAGCACCCTCGCCCGCGATGAGCAGTTCTTC
NA TRBJ2-3 TRBV7-6 TRBD2 15 CASSPTSGLTDTQYF TGTGCCAGCAGCCCGACTAGCGGCCTCACAGATACGCAGTATTTT
NA TRBJ1-4 TRBV7-9 NA 18 CASSLPVGAKGVNEKLFF TGTGCCAGCAGCTTACCTGTCGGGGCCAAGGGGGTTAATGAAAAACTGTTTTTT
NA TRBJ2-5 TRBV7-9 TRBD2 19 CASSLGWLAGGPAQETQYF TGTGCCAGCAGCTTAGGGTGGCTAGCGGGGGGGCCCGCCCAAGAGACCCAGTACTTC
NA TRBJ2-3 TRBV7-6 TRBD2 16 CASSFGGTSGTDTQYF TGTGCCAGCAGCTTTGGGGGGACTAGCGGGACCGATACGCAGTATTTT
NA TRBJ1-1 TRBV18 NA 14 CASSPRPGGTEAFF TGTGCCAGCTCACCTAGACCTGGGGGGACTGAAGCTTTCTTT
NA TRBJ2-1 TRBV6-6 NA 12 CASTPNPSEQFF TGTGCCAGCACCCCCAATCCGAGTGAGCAGTTCTTC
once TRBJ2-5 TRBV24-1 TRBD1 15 CATSDSGQGQETQYF TGTGCCACCAGTGATTCGGGACAGGGACAAGAGACCCAGTACTTC